This record covers a single T cell receptor beta chain. V dropped 5 bases and J dropped 7; count of bases not matched to a gene: 2. The CDR3 is made up of 11 amino acids. Germline-derived CDR1 and CDR2 are SQVTM and ANQGSEA. The data stem from a study of blood T cell repertoires in COVID-19. TCRdb's copy holds only in-frame clones and misses some; the assay was immunoSEQ multiplex PCR. The table has approximately 160,000 clones, around 80% seen once. The source is a woman aged 45-65 years who had recovered from COVID-19. The sequenced material came from PBMCs or T cells enriched from blood (not recorded which). V usage is TRBV29-1 and J usage is TRBJ1-2; 9 positions agree with TRBD1. CDR3 residues: CSVSDRGGYTF. CDR3 nucleotide sequence: TGCAGCGTTTCGGACAGGGGTGGCTACACCTTC.